The present TCR beta chain was sequenced within a study of blood T cell repertoires in COVID-19. Sequencing was performed with immunoSEQ multiplex PCR; in TCRdb, only in-frame clones are kept and a portion is missing. The table shows some 350,000 clones, with around nine tenths occurring only once. In germline, CDR1 is SGHNT, CDR2 YYREEE (reference sequence). The V end was cut by 2 bases, the J end by 5 bases, with 11 bases between. CDR3 length: 14 residues. This clonotype was sampled from a woman between 65 and 79 years old with COVID-19, enrolled during active disease. V usage is TRBV5-4 and J usage is TRBJ2-4; D uncertain. Source material: peripheral blood. CDR3 sequence: CASSFGGVENIQYF. Here the CDR3 DNA reads TGTGCCAGCAGCTTCGGCGGAGTCGAAAACATTCAGTACTTC.